This TCR beta chain was captured in a study of cytomegalovirus exposure and HLA in healthy donors. Study-level information: Some 180 million T cells yielded 110 million or so unique TCR beta sequences in earlier analysis.

Study-level results: More clonal expansion characterized HLA-associated TCR beta chains than equally common others in a later analysis. Using a false discovery rate of 0.05, a later analysis showed that approximately 16,000 TCR beta sequences were associated with HLA alleles.

The PCR used 60 Vbeta and 13 Jbeta primers. Assay: immunoSEQ multiplex PCR; the TCRdb copy retains only in-frame clones and omits some. This sample has roughly 180,000 clones, with roughly four fifths found just once. Concerning this clone itself: Its antigen is undetermined. No conserved phenylalanine or tryptophan ends this CDR3, so it is likely a read error.

Trimming cost V 8 bases and J 0 bases, with 13 bases left between them. The CDR3 totals 14 residues. Germline CDR1 SNHLY, CDR2 FYNNEI. Sequencing was performed on PBMCs. The sequence came from a girl between 5 and 17 years old in good health and CMV-seropositive. This chain uses TRBV2 with TRBJ1-1; D unclear. The DNA of the CDR3 is TGTGCCAGCCGAAGAGAGGGAATGAACACTGAAGCTTTCTAT. It codes for CASRREGMNTEAFY.